These 2 T cell receptor beta chains were all obtained from the same sample, sequenced in a study of blood T cell repertoires in COVID-19 (dated by TCRdb to the early 2020s). Libraries were made using the immunoSEQ multiplex PCR assay. What TCRdb holds here is the immuneACCESS table cut down to in-frame rearrangements. Part of the clones is not present; checked against another copy, under half of the missing clones reflect an unresolved V gene, and the others are unexplained. Here the sample has around 130,000 clones; around 83% occur a single time. Of the sample, about 18% falls within the top ten clones. Sequencing was carried out using PBMCs or T cells enriched from blood (not recorded which). All receptors come from a man aged 30-40 years who had recovered from COVID-19.

The chain's CDR3 is CASSQQGYNSPLHF. As DNA, the CDR3 is TGTGCCAGCAGTCAACAGGGTTATAATTCACCCCTCCACTTT. V is TRBV6-4 and J is TRBJ1-6, with a weak D call TRBD1 (6 bases). Trimming removed 5 bases at V and 4 bases at J, with 9 bases between. CDR1 and CDR2 (germline): MRHNA, SNTAGT. The CDR3 is made up of 14 amino acids.

The genes are TRBV19 and TRBJ2-3; 12 nucleotides match TRBD2. Germline trimming cut 3 bases from V and 0 bases from J; bases unmatched to any gene: 7. CDR1 and CDR2 (germline): LNHDA, SQIVND (reference sequence). The CDR3 covers 18 residues. DNA for the CDR3: TGTGCCAGTAGTATTTGGGCTAGCGGGGGGGCCAGCACAGATACGCAGTATTTT. Its translation is CASSIWASGGASTDTQYF.